These T cell receptor beta chains were read from a single sample in a study of regulatory T cells in long-lasting Graves disease. In TCRdb, the multiplex PCR reads were re-called with MiXCR into one record per CDR3 protein. The data contain about 500,000 distinct CDR3 sequences, around 12% of them singletons. These data were also reused for a study on T cells in Graves' hyperthyroidism and ophthalmopathy.

Sample: peripheral blood mononuclear cells (PBMCs), taken at new diagnosis, from a patient treated with antithyroid drugs. These receptors were taken from a woman aged 30 to 39 with Graves disease. CDR3s include the opening cysteine and the closing phenylalanine or tryptophan. The order of the fields is clone size, J gene, CDR3 length, V gene, CDR3 protein. Rows may omit the clone size; those that give it use once, few, many or a size class.

clone size: NA
J gene: TRBJ2-2
CDR3 length: 12
V gene: TRBV15
CDR3 protein: CATSRPYGELFF

clone size: few
J gene: TRBJ1-2
CDR3 length: 14
V gene: TRBV5-1
CDR3 protein: CASSLEPEGYGYTF

clone size: few
J gene: TRBJ2-5
CDR3 length: 14
V gene: TRBV18
CDR3 protein: CASSPSNRQETQYF

clone size: few
J gene: TRBJ1-6
CDR3 length: 13
V gene: TRBV2
CDR3 protein: CASSGGRNSPLHF

clone size: NA
J gene: TRBJ2-3
CDR3 length: 15
V gene: TRBV6-4
CDR3 protein: CASSDSAFGGDTQYF

clone size: many
J gene: TRBJ2-2
CDR3 length: 15
V gene: TRBV2
CDR3 protein: CASSGGTENTGELFF

clone size: many
J gene: TRBJ1-2
CDR3 length: 15
V gene: TRBV18
CDR3 protein: CASSPQGQAVYGYTF

clone size: few
J gene: TRBJ2-2
CDR3 length: 15
V gene: TRBV27
CDR3 protein: CASSLSGSHTGELFF

clone size: NA
J gene: TRBJ2-6
CDR3 length: 21
V gene: TRBV7-8
CDR3 protein: CASSLVGWVQGQGSGANVLTF

clone size: many
J gene: TRBJ2-7
CDR3 length: 14
V gene: TRBV6-5
CDR3 protein: CASSLTWSSYEQYF

clone size: many
J gene: TRBJ2-5
CDR3 length: 14
V gene: TRBV12-3/TRBV12-4
CDR3 protein: CASSQQGGGETQYF

clone size: many
J gene: TRBJ2-1
CDR3 length: 14
V gene: TRBV27
CDR3 protein: CASKGGQASNEQFF

clone size: many
J gene: TRBJ2-5
CDR3 length: 12
V gene: TRBV20-1
CDR3 protein: CSARGMEETQYF

clone size: many
J gene: TRBJ1-2
CDR3 length: 17
V gene: TRBV20-1
CDR3 protein: CSAFPPPGTGQGDGYTF

clone size: NA
J gene: TRBJ2-7
CDR3 length: 13
V gene: TRBV27
CDR3 protein: CASSPYRGYEQYF

clone size: many
J gene: TRBJ2-6
CDR3 length: 14
V gene: TRBV5-1
CDR3 protein: CATCPVSGANVLTF

clone size: many
J gene: TRBJ1-2
CDR3 length: 13
V gene: TRBV7-2
CDR3 protein: CASSLNRDYGYTF

clone size: many
J gene: TRBJ2-1
CDR3 length: 14
V gene: TRBV29-1
CDR3 protein: CSVTSGRVYNEQFF

clone size: many
J gene: TRBJ2-7
CDR3 length: 15
V gene: TRBV7-2
CDR3 protein: CASSLDWGSFYEQYF

clone size: many
J gene: TRBJ2-3
CDR3 length: 15
V gene: TRBV11-3
CDR3 protein: CASSFWGGATDTQYF

clone size: many
J gene: TRBJ2-1
CDR3 length: 12
V gene: TRBV29-1
CDR3 protein: CSVWTSGNEQFF

clone size: many
J gene: TRBJ2-5
CDR3 length: 14
V gene: TRBV28
CDR3 protein: CASSFSGSQETQYF

clone size: many
J gene: TRBJ1-2
CDR3 length: 14
V gene: TRBV12-3/TRBV12-4
CDR3 protein: CASGRRLYSGGYTF

clone size: NA
J gene: TRBJ2-7
CDR3 length: 14
V gene: TRBV7-9
CDR3 protein: CASSLEDRPYEQYF

clone size: few
J gene: TRBJ2-1
CDR3 length: 16
V gene: TRBV5-1
CDR3 protein: CASSANLATPNNEQFF

clone size: many
J gene: TRBJ2-7
CDR3 length: 12
V gene: TRBV2
CDR3 protein: CASRASGREEYF

clone size: many
J gene: TRBJ2-1
CDR3 length: 14
V gene: TRBV20-1
CDR3 protein: CSATVPSGNNEQFF

clone size: NA
J gene: TRBJ1-5
CDR3 length: 18
V gene: TRBV28
CDR3 protein: CASYYNRRGLSFNQPQHF

clone size: few
J gene: TRBJ2-7
CDR3 length: 15
V gene: TRBV7-2
CDR3 protein: CASSSTYGTVYEQYF

clone size: few
J gene: TRBJ2-4
CDR3 length: 16
V gene: TRBV28
CDR3 protein: CASSPGQALAKNIQYF

clone size: many
J gene: TRBJ1-2
CDR3 length: 14
V gene: TRBV2
CDR3 protein: CASSERARNYGYTF

clone size: many
J gene: TRBJ2-1
CDR3 length: 16
V gene: TRBV20-1
CDR3 protein: CSARDSGGATYNEQFF

clone size: NA
J gene: NA
CDR3 length: 18
V gene: TRBV7-2
CDR3 protein: CASSLVYRGLGSINEQFF